Described below is a single T cell receptor (beta chain) sequence and its context. Its antigen is unknown. PCR involved 60 Vbeta and 13 Jbeta primers. Only in-frame clones appear in the TCRdb table, and some are missing; sequencing was by immunoSEQ multiplex PCR. The sample yields around 52,000 clones, of which the top ten take up about 24%. These data belong to a study of cytomegalovirus exposure and HLA in healthy donors. The study, taken as a whole, reports: There were 150 or so TCR beta chains listed as cytomegalovirus-associated. Three chains linked to CMV were shown in vitro to be specific for CMV antigens. In a later analysis, across HLA loci, associated TCR counts were highest for DRB1, lowest for HLA-C. The authors excluded some V segments, including TRBV6-2 and TRBV6-3, as indistinguishable.

The CDR3 has 15 residues. Between the trimmed V and J ends, which lost 0 bases and 5 bases, there was a span of 13 bases. Looked up from germline, CDR1 is MNHEY and CDR2 is SVGAGI. The sequence came from a man aged 40-55 years in good health and CMV-seropositive. The sequencing input was PBMCs. The V and J genes are TRBV6-5 and TRBJ2-5; D gene uncertain. CDR3 DNA sequence: TGTGCCAGCAGTTACTCGAATTTCTGGGCGGAGACCCAGTACTTC. It codes for CASSYSNFWAETQYF.